Below, one T cell receptor beta chain is given with its context. The conserved final phenylalanine or tryptophan is absent from the CDR3, which likely points to a read error. Trimming shortened V by 3 bases and J by 5 bases, and 19 bases separated the two germline ends. Per germline, CDR1 LNHDA and CDR2 SQIVND (reference sequence). The CDR3 loop spans 16 amino acids. The data stem from a study of OX40 agonist ivuxolimab in advanced cancers. Measured with immunoSEQ multiplex PCR; TCRdb has only the in-frame clones, and not every one. The data hold approximately 50,000 clones, with roughly 88% observed a single time.

This chain joins TRBV19 and TRBJ1-2; weak D call: TRBD1 (5 bases). This receptor was obtained from an adult with an advanced solid tumor such as melanoma, head and neck, liver or kidney cancer. The material sequenced was CD4+ or CD8+ T cells sorted from blood, taken in a trial of the OX40 agonist ivuxolimab. This chain's CDR3 is CASSIPAAGLSYGYTL. CDR3 bases: TGTGCCAGTAGTATCCCCGCCGCGGGGCTGTCTTATGGCTACACCCTC.